This record concerns one T cell receptor (beta chain) sequence. As yet, its antigen is unknown. This specimen comes from a study of radiation and T cells in renal cell carcinoma. Across the whole study: Nephrectomy followed 15 Gy stereotactic body radiation by 4 weeks. Study findings and constraints: Top tumor clonotypes rose in blood 2 weeks post-radiation, then contracted. Pretreatment tumor biopsies were lacking, so baseline clonotypes are unknown.

Profiling relied on immunoSEQ multiplex PCR, and the TCRdb table lists in-frame clones only, not all of them. The sample shows roughly 150,000 clones, about 91% of them seen only once. The time point is: blood 2 weeks post-SBRT. Treatment indicated: 15 Gy SBRT to primary tumor, nephrectomy 4 weeks later. Clear cell pathology was present in this patient's renal cell carcinoma. Trimming at V came to 0 bases and at J to 0 bases, leaving 3 bases not matched to a gene. Germline V CDR1 and CDR2: SGDLS, YYNGEE. This CDR3 has 18 amino acids. The origin of this receptor is a woman between 50 and 59 years old with renal cell carcinoma. The chain combines TRBV9 with TRBJ2-6; TRBD1 matches at 10 bases. Sequences were derived from blood, sampled from a patient whose treatment included radiotherapy and nephrectomy. CDR3: CASSVDRTGGSGANVLTF. In nucleotides, the CDR3 is TGTGCCAGCAGCGTAGACAGGACAGGGGGCTCTGGGGCCAACGTCCTGACTTTC.